Below are 18 T cell receptor beta chains sequenced from a single sample in a study of T-cell memory formation after mild COVID-19. From the 5' RACE reads, TCRdb called clonotypes with MiXCR, one entry per CDR3 protein. The table includes 550,000 to 700,000 distinct CDR3 sequences, more than 15% detected once. What was sequenced was PBMCs or a T cell subset sorted from them (not recorded which). These receptors all come from an adult woman who had mild COVID-19 (a few samples of this study predate the infection). Cell type and time point are not known.

This clonotype came up a few times. This chain links TRBV4-1 with TRBJ2-1; no firm D call. This CDR3 is 15 amino acids long. Germline V gene lookup returns CDR1 MGHRA and CDR2 YSYEKL. V was pared by 0 bases and J by 7 bases, with 13 bases between. As DNA, the CDR3 is TGCGCCAGCAGCCAAGATCTGGGATTTTGGAATGAGCAGTTCTTC. It codes for CASSQDLGFWNEQFF.

This chain connects TRBV5-6 to TRBJ1-2; perhaps TRBD1 as D (6 bases). Per germline, CDR1 SGHDT and CDR2 YYEEEE. CDR3 length: 18 residues. Trimming pared 2 bases from V and 5 bases from J, leaving 25 bases between. CDR3 sequence: CASSLDVPNRDSWYGYTF. The CDR3 nucleotides are TGTGCCAGCAGCTTAGACGTCCCGAACAGGGATTCTTGGTATGGCTACACCTTC.

The chain links TRBV14 to TRBJ2-1, with TRBD2 identical over 11 bases. The ends lost 5 bases at V and 5 bases at J; junction bases unmatched: 8. The CDR3 is 16 amino acids. Germline values: CDR1 SGHDN, CDR2 FVKESK. CDR3 bases: TGTGCCAGCAGCGAACTAGCGGGAGACGTCGACAATGAGCAGTTCTTC. Amino acid sequence: CASSELAGDVDNEQFF.

The chain couples TRBV24-1 to TRBJ2-5; a possible D gene is TRBD1 (6 bases). This CDR3 spans 15 amino acids. V shed 3 bases and J shed 5 bases, with 15 bases lying between them. Germline V gene lookup returns CDR1 KGHDR and CDR2 SFDVKD. CDR3 in DNA: TGTGCCACCAGTGATATCGGACAGCCTTTTGAGACCCAGTACTTC. This translates into CATSDIGQPFETQYF.

The gene calls are TRBV5-1 and TRBJ2-5; the D gene is possibly TRBD2 (6 bases). The germline CDR1 and CDR2 sequences are SGHRS and YFSETQ. V dropped 0 bases and J dropped 5 bases, with 14 bases sitting between them. This CDR3 comprises 15 residues. CDR3 nucleotide sequence: TGCGCCAGCAGCTTGGTCGCGGGATGGGGGGAGACCCAGTACTTC. Amino acid sequence: CASSLVAGWGETQYF.

The V and J genes are TRBV7-3 and TRBJ2-1; D is possibly TRBD2 (6 bases). The V end was cut by 5 bases, the J end by 4 bases, with 15 bases between. The CDR3 spans 15 residues. Germline assignment: CDR1 SGHTA and CDR2 FQGTGA. DNA of the CDR3: TGTGCCAGCAGCGCCCTCTCTAGCGTGTACAATGAGCAGTTCTTC. It is translated as CASSALSSVYNEQFF.

J is TRBJ2-1 and V is TRBV14, with a possible D match to TRBD2 (6 bases). V lost 4 bases to trimming and J lost 8 bases, with 18 bases between them. Per the germline V gene, CDR1 is SGHDN and CDR2 is FVKESK. This CDR3 is 15 amino acids long. In DNA, the CDR3 is TGTGCCAGCAGCCCGCGGGGAGAGGTGGTGGATGAGCAGTTCTTC. Protein: CASSPRGEVVDEQFF.

The chain is built from TRBV7-9 and TRBJ2-7; D unclear. The germline V gene encodes CDR1 SEHNR and CDR2 FQNEAQ (reference sequence). Deletions cut 3 bases from V and 0 bases from J, with 9 bases between. The CDR3 spans 14 residues. This chain's CDR3 is CASSFKESSYEQYF. In DNA, the CDR3 is TGTGCCAGCAGCTTCAAGGAGAGCTCCTACGAGCAGTACTTC.

The table lists this clonotype with many counts. CDR3 in DNA: TGTGCCAGCAGTACATTTAGCGGGAGAACCCTGGCCGAGCAGTACTTC. Protein product: CASSTFSGRTLAEQYF. The rearrangement joins TRBV28 to TRBJ2-7; 9 nucleotides agree with TRBD2. The CDR3 consists of 16 residues. The ends lost 5 bases at V and 6 bases at J; junction bases unmatched: 14. Germline-derived CDR1 and CDR2 are MDHEN and SYDVKM. Full variable domain (rest looked up from reference TRBV28 and TRBJ2-7): DVKVTQSSRYLVKRTGEKVFLECVQDMDHENMFWYRQDPGLGLRLIYFSYDVKMKEKGDIPEGYSVSREKKERFSLILESASTNQTSMYLCASSTFSGRTLAEQYFGPGTRLTVT.

This clonotype showed up just a few times. The gene calls are TRBV6-5 and TRBJ2-2; D unclear. Germline assignment: CDR1 MNHEY and CDR2 SVGAGI. Trimming left V 5 bases short and J 5 bases short, with 6 bases between. This CDR3 contains 12 residues. CDR3 coding DNA: TGTGCCAGCAGTCTGCCAACCGGGGAGCTGTTTTTT. Its translation is CASSLPTGELFF.

There are many counts of this clonotype. For the CDR3, the DNA is TGTGCCAGCAGCCAAGACCCCGGGGGGAACACTGAAGCTTTCTTT. Amino acids: CASSQDPGGNTEAFF. This chain uses TRBV3-2 with TRBJ1-1; TRBD1, the D gene given by the table, was not confirmed from the DNA. TRBV3-2 is a recognized pseudogene. This CDR3 comprises 15 residues.

This clonotype has a handful of counts. This chain connects TRBV19 to TRBJ2-5, with D maybe TRBD2 (5 bases). Germline CDR1 is LNHDA and CDR2 is SQIVND (reference sequence). V lost 3 bases to trimming and J lost 1 base, with 12 bases between them. This CDR3 has 15 amino acids. DNA for the CDR3: TGTGCCAGTAGTATTGGTCCCAGCGGCCAAGAGACCCAGTACTTC. Translation gives CASSIGPSGQETQYF. The full variable domain, rest sourced from reference TRBV19 and TRBJ2-5, is DGGITQSPKYLFRKEGQNVTLSCEQNLNHDAMYWYRQDPGQGLRLIYYSQIVNDFQKGDIAEGYSVSREKKESFPLTVTSAQKNPTAFYLCASSIGPSGQETQYFGPGTRLLVL.

J is TRBJ2-1 and V is TRBV2; 7 bases are shared with TRBD1. This CDR3 has 15 amino acids. Unmatched junction bases numbered 10, after V lost 4 bases and J lost 7 bases. The germline CDR1 and CDR2 sequences are SNHLY and FYNNEI. In DNA form, the CDR3 reads TGTGCCAGCAGTGGGGACAGCTTCCCTCCAAATGAGCAGTTCTTC. Residues: CASSGDSFPPNEQFF.

This clonotype was detected only a few times. The chain is built from TRBV19 and TRBJ1-5, with D unclear. This CDR3 contains 13 residues. Germline V gene lookup returns CDR1 LNHDA and CDR2 SQIVND (reference sequence). V lost 3 bases and J 4 bases, leaving 7 bases between the germline ends. The CDR3 here is CASSIWENQPQHF. The CDR3, as DNA: TGTGCCAGTAGTATTTGGGAAAATCAGCCCCAGCATTTT.

This chain joins TRBV25-1 and TRBJ2-3; TRBD1 might be the D (5 bases). V lost 2 bases, J lost 2 bases, and 8 bases lay in between. Germline V gene lookup returns CDR1 MGHDK and CDR2 SYGVNS. The CDR3 covers 14 residues. For the CDR3, the DNA is TGTGCCAGCAGTGAAATAGGGGTCACAGATACGCAGTATTTT. The encoded protein is CASSEIGVTDTQYF.

V gene TRBV6-5 combines with J gene TRBJ1-5; D not certain. Germline V gene data show CDR1 as MNHEY and CDR2 as SVGAGI. The CDR3 contains 14 residues. Deletions cut 8 bases from V and 4 bases from J, with 15 bases between. The CDR3 here is CASSTGLDNQPQHF. As DNA, the CDR3 is TGTGCCAGCTCGACCGGGCTAGATAATCAGCCCCAGCATTTT.

This rearrangement joins TRBV4-2 to TRBJ1-2; D is possibly TRBD1 (5 bases). Germline V gene lookup returns CDR1 LGHNA and CDR2 YNFKEQ. The CDR3 runs 16 residues. V lost 6 bases and J 5 bases, leaving 22 bases between the germline ends. CDR3 coding DNA: TGTGCCAGCAGTCTGGGGGATTCCACCCCGATATATGGCTACACCTTC. Its translation is CASSLGDSTPIYGYTF.

This clonotype appeared a few times. The rearrangement links TRBV12-3 or TRBV12-4 to TRBJ1-3; D remains ambiguous. V dropped 6 bases and J dropped 0 bases, with 6 bases sitting between them. This CDR3 has 13 amino acids. The CDR3 DNA sequence: TGTGCCAGCAGACTTAACTCTGGAAACACCATATATTTT. It yields the protein CASRLNSGNTIYF.